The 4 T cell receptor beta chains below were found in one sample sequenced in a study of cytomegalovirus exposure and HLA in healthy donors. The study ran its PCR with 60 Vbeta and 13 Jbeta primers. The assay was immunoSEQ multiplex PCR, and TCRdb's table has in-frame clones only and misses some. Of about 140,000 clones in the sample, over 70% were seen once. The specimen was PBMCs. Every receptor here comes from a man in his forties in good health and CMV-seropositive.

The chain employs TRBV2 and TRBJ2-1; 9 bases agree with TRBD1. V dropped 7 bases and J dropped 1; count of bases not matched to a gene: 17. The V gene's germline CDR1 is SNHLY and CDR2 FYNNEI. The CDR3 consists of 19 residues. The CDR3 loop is CASTPPGRGQGGSYNEQFF. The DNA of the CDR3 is TGTGCCAGCACCCCCCCTGGTCGGGGACAGGGAGGATCCTACAATGAGCAGTTCTTC.

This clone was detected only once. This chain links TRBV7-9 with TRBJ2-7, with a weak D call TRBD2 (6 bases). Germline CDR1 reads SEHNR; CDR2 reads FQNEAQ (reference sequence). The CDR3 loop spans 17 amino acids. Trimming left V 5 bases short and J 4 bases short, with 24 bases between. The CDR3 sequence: CASSPPGQGYRGYEQYF. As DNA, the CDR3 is TGTGCCAGCAGCCCGCCCGGTCAGGGTTACCGGGGGTACGAGCAGTACTTC.

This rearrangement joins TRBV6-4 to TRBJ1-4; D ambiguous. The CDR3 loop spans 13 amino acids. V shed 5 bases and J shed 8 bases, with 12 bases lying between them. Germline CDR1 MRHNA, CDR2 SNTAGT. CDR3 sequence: CASSTQEGEKLFF. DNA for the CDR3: TGTGCCAGCAGTACGCAGGAGGGCGAAAAACTGTTTTTT.

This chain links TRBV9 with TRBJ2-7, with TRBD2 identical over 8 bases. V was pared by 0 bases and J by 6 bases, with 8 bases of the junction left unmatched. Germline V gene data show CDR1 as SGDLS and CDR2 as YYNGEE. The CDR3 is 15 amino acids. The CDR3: CASSVAAGGPAEQYF. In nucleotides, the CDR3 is TGTGCCAGCAGCGTAGCGGCGGGAGGCCCTGCCGAGCAGTACTTC.